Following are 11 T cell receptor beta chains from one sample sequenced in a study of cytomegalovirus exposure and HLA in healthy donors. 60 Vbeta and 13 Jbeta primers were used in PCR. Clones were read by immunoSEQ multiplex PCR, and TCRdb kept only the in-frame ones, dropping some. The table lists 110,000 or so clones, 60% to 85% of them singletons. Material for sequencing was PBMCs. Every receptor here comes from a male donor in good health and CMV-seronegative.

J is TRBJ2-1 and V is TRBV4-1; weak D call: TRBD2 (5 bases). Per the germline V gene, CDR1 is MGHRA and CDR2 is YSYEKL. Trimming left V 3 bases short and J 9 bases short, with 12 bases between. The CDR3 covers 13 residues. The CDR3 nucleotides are TGCGCCAGCAGCCAGATGGACTTGGGTGAGCAGTTCTTC. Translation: CASSQMDLGEQFF.

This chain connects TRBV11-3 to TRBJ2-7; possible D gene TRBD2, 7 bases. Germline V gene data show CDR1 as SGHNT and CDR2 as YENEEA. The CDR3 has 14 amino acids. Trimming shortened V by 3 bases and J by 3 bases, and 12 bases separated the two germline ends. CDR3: CASSFGGRSYEQYF. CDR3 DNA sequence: TGTGCCAGCAGCTTCGGGGGGCGAAGCTACGAGCAGTACTTC.

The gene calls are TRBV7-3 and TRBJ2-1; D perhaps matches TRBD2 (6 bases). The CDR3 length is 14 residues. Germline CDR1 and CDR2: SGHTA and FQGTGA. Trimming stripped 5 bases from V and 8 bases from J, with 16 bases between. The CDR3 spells CASSVGTPTDEQFF. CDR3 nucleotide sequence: TGTGCCAGCAGCGTCGGGACTCCGACCGATGAGCAGTTCTTC.

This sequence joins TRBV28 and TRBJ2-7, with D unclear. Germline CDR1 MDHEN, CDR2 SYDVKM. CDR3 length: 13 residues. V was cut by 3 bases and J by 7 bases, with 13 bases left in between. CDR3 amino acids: CASSLPGQGEQYF. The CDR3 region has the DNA TGTGCCAGCAGTTTGCCTGGGCAAGGAGAGCAGTACTTC. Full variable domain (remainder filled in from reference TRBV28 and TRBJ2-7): DVKVTQSSRYLVKRTGEKVFLECVQDMDHENMFWYRQDPGLGLRLIYFSYDVKMKEKGDIPEGYSVSREKKERFSLILESASTNQTSMYLCASSLPGQGEQYFGPGTRLTVT.

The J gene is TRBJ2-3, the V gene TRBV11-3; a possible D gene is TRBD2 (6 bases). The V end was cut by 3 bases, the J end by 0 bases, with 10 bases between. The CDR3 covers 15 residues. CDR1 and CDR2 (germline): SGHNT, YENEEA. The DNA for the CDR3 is TGTGCCAGCAGCTTGGTAGCGGCTAGCACAGATACGCAGTATTTT. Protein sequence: CASSLVAASTDTQYF.

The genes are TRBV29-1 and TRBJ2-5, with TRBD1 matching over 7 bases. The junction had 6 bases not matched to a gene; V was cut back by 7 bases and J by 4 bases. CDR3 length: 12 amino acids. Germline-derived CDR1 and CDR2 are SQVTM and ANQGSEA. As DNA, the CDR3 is TGCAGCGACCGGACAGGAACAGAGACCCAGTACTTC. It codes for CSDRTGTETQYF.

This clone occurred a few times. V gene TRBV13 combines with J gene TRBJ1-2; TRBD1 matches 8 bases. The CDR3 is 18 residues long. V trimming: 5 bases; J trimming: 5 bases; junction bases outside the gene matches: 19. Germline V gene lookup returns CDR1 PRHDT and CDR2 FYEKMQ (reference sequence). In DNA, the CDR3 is TGTGCCAGCAGCACTCCCCCGGGACAGGCTCTCAGTCCTTATGGCTACACCTTC. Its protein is CASSTPPGQALSPYGYTF.

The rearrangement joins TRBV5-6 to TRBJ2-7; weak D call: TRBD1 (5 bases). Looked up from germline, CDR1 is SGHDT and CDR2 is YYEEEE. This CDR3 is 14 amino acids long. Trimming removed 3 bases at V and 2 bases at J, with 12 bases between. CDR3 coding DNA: TGTGCCAGCAGCTCAACAGGTAAAGCCTACGAGCAGTACTTC. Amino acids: CASSSTGKAYEQYF. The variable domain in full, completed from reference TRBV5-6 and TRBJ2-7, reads DAGVTQSPTHLIKTRGQQVTLRCSPKSGHDTVSWYQQALGQGPQFIFQYYEEEERQRGNFPDRFSGHQFPNYSSELNVNALLLGDSALYLCASSSTGKAYEQYFGPGTRLTVT.

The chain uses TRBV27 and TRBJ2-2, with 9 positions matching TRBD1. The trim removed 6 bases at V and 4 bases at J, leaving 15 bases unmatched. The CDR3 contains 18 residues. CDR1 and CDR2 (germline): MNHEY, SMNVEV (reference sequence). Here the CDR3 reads CASSLQNPGTGITGELFF. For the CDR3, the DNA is TGTGCCAGCAGCCTCCAAAATCCCGGGACAGGGATCACCGGGGAGCTGTTTTTT.

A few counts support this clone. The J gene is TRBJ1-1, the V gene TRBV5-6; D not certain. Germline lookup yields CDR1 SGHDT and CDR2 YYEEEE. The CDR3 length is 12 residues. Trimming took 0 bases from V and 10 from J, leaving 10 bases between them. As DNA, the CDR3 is TGTGCCAGCAGCTTGGGACGAGGGATAGCTTTCTTT. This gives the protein CASSLGRGIAFF.

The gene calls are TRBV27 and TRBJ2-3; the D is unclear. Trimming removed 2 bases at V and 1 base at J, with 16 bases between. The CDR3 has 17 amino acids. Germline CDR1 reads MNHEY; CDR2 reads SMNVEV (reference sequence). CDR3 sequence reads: CASSLGSPSRGTDTQYF. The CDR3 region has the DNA TGTGCCAGCAGTTTAGGGTCTCCTTCCCGGGGCACAGATACGCAGTATTTT.